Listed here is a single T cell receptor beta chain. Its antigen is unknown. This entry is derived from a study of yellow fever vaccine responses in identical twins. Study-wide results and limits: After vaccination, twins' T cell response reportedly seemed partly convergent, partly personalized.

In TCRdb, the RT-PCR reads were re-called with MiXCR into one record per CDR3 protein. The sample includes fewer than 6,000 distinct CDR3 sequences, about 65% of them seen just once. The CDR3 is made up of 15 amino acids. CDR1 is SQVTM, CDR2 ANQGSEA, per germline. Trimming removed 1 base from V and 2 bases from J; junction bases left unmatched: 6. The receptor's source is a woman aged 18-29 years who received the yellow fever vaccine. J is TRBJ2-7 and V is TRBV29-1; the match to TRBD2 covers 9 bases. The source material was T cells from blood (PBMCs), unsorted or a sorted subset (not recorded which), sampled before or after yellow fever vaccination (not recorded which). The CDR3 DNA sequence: TGCAGCGTTGAAGGGAGTAGCGGGAGACCCTACGAGCAGTACTTC. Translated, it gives CSVEGSSGRPYEQYF.